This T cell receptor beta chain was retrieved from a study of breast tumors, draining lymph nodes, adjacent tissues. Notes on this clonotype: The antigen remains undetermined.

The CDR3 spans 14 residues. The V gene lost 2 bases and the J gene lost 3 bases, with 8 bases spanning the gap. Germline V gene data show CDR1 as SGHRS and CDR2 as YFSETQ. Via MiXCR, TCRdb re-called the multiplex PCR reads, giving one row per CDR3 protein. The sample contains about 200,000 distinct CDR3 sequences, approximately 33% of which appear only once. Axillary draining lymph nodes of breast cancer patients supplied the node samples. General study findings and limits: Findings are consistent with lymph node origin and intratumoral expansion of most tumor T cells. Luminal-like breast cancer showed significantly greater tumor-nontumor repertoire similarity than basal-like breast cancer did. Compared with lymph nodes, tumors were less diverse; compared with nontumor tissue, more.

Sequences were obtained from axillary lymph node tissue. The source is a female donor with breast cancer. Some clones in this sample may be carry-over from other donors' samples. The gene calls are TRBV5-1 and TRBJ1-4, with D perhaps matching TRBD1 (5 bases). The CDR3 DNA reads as TGCGCCAGCAGCTTTAACAGGCCTAATGAAAAACTGTTTTTT. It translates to CASSFNRPNEKLFF. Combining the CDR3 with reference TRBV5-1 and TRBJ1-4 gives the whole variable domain KAGVTQTPRYLIKTRGQQVTLSCSPISGHRSVSWYQQTPGQGLQFLFEYFSETQRNKGNFPGRFSGRQFSNSRSEMNVSTLELGDSALYLCASSFNRPNEKLFFGSGTQLSVL.